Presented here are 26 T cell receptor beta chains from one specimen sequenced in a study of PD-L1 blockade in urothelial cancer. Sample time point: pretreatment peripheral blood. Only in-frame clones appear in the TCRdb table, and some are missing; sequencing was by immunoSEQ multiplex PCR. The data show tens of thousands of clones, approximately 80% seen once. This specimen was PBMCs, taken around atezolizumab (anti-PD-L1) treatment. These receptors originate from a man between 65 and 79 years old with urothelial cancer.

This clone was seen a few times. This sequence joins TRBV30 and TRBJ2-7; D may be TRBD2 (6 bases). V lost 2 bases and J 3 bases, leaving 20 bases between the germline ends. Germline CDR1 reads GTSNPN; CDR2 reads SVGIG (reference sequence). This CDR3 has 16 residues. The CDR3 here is CAWSRGRPGEGYEQYF. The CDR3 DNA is TGTGCCTGGAGTCGCGGGCGGCCGGGAGAGGGCTACGAGCAGTACTTC.

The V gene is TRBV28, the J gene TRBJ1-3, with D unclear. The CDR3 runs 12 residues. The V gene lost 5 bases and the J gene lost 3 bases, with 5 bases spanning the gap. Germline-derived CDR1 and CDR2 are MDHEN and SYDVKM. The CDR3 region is CASSILGNTIYF. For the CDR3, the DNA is TGTGCCAGCAGTATACTTGGAAACACCATATATTTT.

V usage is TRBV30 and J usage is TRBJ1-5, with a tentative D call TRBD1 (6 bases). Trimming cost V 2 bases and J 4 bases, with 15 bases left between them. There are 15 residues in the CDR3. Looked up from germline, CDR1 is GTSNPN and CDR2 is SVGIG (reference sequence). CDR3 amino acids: CAWSPKGGANQPQHF. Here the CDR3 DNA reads TGTGCCTGGAGTCCCAAGGGGGGGGCAAATCAGCCCCAGCATTTT.

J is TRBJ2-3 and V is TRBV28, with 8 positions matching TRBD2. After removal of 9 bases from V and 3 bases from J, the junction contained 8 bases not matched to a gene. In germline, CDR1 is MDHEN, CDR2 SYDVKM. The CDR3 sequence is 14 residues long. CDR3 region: CARTSGRGTDTQYF. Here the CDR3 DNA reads TGTGCCAGAACCAGCGGGAGAGGGACAGATACGCAGTATTTT.

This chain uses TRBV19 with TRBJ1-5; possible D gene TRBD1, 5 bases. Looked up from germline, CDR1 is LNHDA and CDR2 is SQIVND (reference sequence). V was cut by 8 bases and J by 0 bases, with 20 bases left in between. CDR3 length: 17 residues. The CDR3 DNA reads TGTGCCAGTTTGGGGCGTGGTTGGGCAGATAGCAATCAGCCCCAGCATTTT. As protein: CASLGRGWADSNQPQHF.

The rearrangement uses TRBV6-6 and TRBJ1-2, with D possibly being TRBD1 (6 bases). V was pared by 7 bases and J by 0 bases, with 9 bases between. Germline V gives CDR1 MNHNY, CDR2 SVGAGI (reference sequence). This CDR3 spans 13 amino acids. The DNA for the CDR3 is TGTGCCAGCAACAACAGGGCTAACTATGGCTACACCTTC. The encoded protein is CASNNRANYGYTF.

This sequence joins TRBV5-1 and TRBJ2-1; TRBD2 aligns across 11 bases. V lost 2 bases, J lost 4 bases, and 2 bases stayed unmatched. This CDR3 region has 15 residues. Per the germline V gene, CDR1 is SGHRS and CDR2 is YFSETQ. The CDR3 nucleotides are TGCGCCAGCAGCTTTAGCGGGAGGGTATACAATGAGCAGTTCTTC. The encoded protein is CASSFSGRVYNEQFF.

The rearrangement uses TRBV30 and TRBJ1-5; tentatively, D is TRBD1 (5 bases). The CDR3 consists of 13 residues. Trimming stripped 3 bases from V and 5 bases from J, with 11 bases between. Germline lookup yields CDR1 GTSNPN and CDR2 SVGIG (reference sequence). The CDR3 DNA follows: TGTGCCTGGAGCACGGACATCTATCAGCCCCAGCATTTT. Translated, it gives CAWSTDIYQPQHF.

CDR3 in DNA: TGTGCCAGCAGCATACAGGGGGCTTGGAACACCGGGGAGCTGTTTTTT. This translates into CASSIQGAWNTGELFF. The chain carries TRBV28 and TRBJ2-2, with 9 nucleotides matching TRBD1. The CDR3 is made up of 16 amino acids. Germline V gene lookup returns CDR1 MDHEN and CDR2 SYDVKM. The V segment lost 6 bases and the J segment 1 base; nucleotides outside the gene matches: 6.

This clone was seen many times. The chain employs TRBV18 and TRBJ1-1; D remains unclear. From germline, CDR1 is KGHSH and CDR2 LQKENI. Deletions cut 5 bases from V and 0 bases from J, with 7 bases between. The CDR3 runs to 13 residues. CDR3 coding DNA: TGTGCCAGCTCAGAAACTATGAACACTGAAGCTTTCTTT. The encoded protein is CASSETMNTEAFF.

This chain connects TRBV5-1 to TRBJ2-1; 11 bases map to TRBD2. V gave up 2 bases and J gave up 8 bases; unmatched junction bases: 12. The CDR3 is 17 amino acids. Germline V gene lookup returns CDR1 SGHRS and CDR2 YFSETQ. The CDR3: CASSFPVAGGPLYEQFF. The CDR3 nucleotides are TGCGCCAGCAGCTTTCCAGTAGCGGGAGGGCCATTATATGAGCAGTTCTTC.

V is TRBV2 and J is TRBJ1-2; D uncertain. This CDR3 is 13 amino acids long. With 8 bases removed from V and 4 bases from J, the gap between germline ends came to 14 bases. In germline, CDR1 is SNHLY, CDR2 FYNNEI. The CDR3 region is CASRGPGPYGYTF. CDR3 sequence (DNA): TGTGCCAGCCGGGGTCCCGGTCCCTATGGCTACACCTTC.

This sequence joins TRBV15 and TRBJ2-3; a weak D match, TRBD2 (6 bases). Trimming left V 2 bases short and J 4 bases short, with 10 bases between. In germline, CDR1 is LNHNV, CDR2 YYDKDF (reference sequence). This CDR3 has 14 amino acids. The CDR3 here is CATSRNRLADTQYF. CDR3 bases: TGTGCCACCAGCAGAAACCGACTAGCAGATACGCAGTATTTT.

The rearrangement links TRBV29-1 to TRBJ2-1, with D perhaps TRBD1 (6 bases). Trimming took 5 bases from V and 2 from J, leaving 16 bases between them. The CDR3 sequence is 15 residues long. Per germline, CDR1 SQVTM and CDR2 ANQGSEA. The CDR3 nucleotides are TGCAGCGTTCTTCCTATTAGGGGGACCTACAATGAGCAGTTCTTC. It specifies CSVLPIRGTYNEQFF.

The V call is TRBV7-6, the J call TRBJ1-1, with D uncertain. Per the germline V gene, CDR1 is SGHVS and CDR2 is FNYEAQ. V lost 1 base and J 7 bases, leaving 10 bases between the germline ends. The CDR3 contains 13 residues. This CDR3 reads CASSLVPNDEAFF. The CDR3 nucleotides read TGTGCCAGCAGCTTAGTCCCTAACGATGAAGCTTTCTTT.

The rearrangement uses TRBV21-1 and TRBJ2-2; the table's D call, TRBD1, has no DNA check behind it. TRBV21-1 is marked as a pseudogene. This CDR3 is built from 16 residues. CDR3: CASSTRDRGGAGELFF. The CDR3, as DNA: TGTGCCAGCAGCACCCGGGACAGGGGTGGGGCCGGGGAGCTGTTTTTT.

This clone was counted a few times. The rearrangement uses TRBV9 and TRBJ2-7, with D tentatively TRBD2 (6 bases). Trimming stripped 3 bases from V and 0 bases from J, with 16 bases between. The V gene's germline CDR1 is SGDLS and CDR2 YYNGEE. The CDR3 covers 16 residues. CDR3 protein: CASSENPREPSYEQYF. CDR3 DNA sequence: TGTGCCAGCAGCGAGAACCCCCGGGAGCCCTCCTACGAGCAGTACTTC.

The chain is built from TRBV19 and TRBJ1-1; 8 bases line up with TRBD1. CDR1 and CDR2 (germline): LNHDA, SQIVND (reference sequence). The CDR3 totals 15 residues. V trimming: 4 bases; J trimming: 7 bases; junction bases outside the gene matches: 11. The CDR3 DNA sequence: TGTGCCAGTAGTACCCAAGGACAGGGTATCGGTGAAGCTTTCTTT. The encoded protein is CASSTQGQGIGEAFF.

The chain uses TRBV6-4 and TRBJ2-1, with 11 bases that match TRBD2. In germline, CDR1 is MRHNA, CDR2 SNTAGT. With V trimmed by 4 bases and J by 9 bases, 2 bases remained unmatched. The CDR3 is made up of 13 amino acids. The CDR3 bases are TGTGCCAGCAGTGGACTAGCGGGAAGTGAGCAGTTCTTC. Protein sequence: CASSGLAGSEQFF.

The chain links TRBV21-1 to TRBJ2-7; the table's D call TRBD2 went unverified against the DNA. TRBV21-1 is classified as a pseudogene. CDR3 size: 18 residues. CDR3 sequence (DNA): TGTGCCAGCAGCGCCCAAATAAACCTAGCGGGAGTACCCTACGAGCAGTACTTC. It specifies CASSAQINLAGVPYEQYF.

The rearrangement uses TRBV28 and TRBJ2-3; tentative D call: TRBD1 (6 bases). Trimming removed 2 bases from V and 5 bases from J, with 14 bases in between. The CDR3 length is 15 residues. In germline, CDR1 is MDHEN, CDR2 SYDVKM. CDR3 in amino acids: CASSLAGAGEDTQYF. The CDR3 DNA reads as TGTGCCAGCAGTTTAGCCGGGGCAGGGGAAGATACGCAGTATTTT.

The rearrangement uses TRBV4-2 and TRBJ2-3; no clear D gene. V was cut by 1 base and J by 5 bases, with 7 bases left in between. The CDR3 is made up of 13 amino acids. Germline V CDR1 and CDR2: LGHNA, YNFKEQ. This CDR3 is CASSQAFLDTQYF. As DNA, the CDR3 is TGTGCCAGCAGCCAAGCCTTTTTAGATACGCAGTATTTT.

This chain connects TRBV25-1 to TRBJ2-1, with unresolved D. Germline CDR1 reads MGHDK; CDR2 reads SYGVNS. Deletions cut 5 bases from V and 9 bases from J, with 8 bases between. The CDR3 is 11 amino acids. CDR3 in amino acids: CASSPASEQFF. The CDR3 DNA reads TGTGCCAGCAGTCCCGCGAGTGAGCAGTTCTTC.

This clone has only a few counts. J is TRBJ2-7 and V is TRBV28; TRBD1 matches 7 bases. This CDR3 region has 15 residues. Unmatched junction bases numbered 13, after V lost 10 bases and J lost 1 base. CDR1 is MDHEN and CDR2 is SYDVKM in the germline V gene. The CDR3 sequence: CATEDSGQKSYEQYF. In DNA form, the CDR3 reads TGTGCCACCGAAGATTCGGGACAGAAATCCTACGAGCAGTACTTC.

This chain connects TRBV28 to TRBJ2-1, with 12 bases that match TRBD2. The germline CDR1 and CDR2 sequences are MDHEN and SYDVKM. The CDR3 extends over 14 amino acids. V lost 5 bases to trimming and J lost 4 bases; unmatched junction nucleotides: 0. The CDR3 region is CASSGTSGYNEQFF. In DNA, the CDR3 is TGTGCCAGCAGTGGGACTAGCGGGTACAATGAGCAGTTCTTC.

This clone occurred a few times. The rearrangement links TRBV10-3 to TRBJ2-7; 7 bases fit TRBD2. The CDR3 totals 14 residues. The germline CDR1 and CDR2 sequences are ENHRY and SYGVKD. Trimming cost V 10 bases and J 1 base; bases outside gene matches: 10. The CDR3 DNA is TGTGCCACCCGGACTAGTTTGTTTTCCTACGAGCAGTACTTC. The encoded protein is CATRTSLFSYEQYF.